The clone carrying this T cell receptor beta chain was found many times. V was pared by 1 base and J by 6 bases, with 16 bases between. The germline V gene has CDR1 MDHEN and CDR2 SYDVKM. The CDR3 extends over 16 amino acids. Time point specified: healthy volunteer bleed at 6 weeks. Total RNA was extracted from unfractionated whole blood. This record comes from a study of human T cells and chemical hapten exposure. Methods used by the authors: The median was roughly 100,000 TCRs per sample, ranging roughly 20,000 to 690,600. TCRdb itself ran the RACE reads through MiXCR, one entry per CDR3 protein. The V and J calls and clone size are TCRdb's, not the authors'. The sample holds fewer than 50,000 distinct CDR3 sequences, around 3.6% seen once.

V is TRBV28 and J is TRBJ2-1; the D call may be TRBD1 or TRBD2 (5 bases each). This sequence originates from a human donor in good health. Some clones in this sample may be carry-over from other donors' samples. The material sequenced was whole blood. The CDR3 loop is CASSLSAGRRANEQFF. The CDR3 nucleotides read TGTGCCAGCAGTTTATCGGCAGGGAGAAGGGCCAATGAGCAGTTCTTC.